This T cell receptor beta chain was recovered during a study of T cell responses to AZD1222 COVID-19 vaccine. Broader study findings: Increases in Spike-specific TCR breadth and depth were seen after two AZD1222 doses. Spike regions recognized by vaccine-associated CD4 TCRs spanned the protein, led by 160-218 and 743-854. Clonal diversity may have been underestimated, and the donors were mostly white British, with more females than males.

As for this clone: Its antigen is undetermined.

V gave up 5 bases and J gave up 7 bases, with 18 bases separating them. Germline CDR1 LNHDA, CDR2 SQIVND (reference sequence). This CDR3 is built from 15 residues. Measured with immunoSEQ multiplex PCR; TCRdb has only the in-frame clones, and not every one. The data contain approximately 180,000 clones, around 89% of them singletons. J is TRBJ1-5 and V is TRBV19; D may be TRBD1 (5 bases). The sequencing used peripheral blood, collected 28 days after the second AZD1222 dose. The clonotype was recovered from an adult who received the AZD1222 COVID-19 vaccine. The CDR3: CASSWAGGRSQPQHF. DNA of the CDR3: TGTGCCAGTAGTTGGGCCGGGGGAAGGAGCCAGCCCCAGCATTTT. Full variable domain (outside the CDR3, taken from reference TRBV19 and TRBJ1-5): DGGITQSPKYLFRKEGQNVTLSCEQNLNHDAMYWYRQDPGQGLRLIYYSQIVNDFQKGDIAEGYSVSREKKESFPLTVTSAQKNPTAFYLCASSWAGGRSQPQHFGDGTRLSIL.